The rows below give T cell receptor beta chains drawn from one sample of a study of cytomegalovirus exposure and HLA in healthy donors. The table came from immunoSEQ multiplex PCR; TCRdb's copy has only in-frame clones and leaves some out. The data contain approximately 140,000 clones, around 80% of them singletons. The sample comprised PBMCs. The receptors originated from a woman in her forties or fifties in good health and CMV-seropositive. CDR3s include the opening cysteine and the closing phenylalanine or tryptophan. D genes are given only for firm matches.

CDR3 protein,CDR3 length,D gene,J gene,V gene
CASSVGGTSGGDLIQTQYF,19,TRBD2,TRBJ2-5,TRBV9
CASSHRTGDNSPLHF,15,TRBD1,TRBJ1-6,TRBV5-8
CAISRSGGSNQPQHF,15,TRBD1,TRBJ1-5,TRBV10-3
CASSLDIYTEAFF,13,NA,TRBJ1-1,TRBV7-9
CASSWAGLDSPLHF,14,NA,TRBJ1-6,TRBV11-2
CAWRPGQHQETQYF,14,NA,TRBJ2-5,TRBV30
CASSAAFTNYGYTF,14,NA,TRBJ1-2,TRBV19
CASSSITDTQYF,12,NA,TRBJ2-3,TRBV27
CASRDSDFSYEQYF,14,NA,TRBJ2-7,TRBV28
CASSLGRTSYEQYF,14,NA,TRBJ2-7,TRBV7-2
CASSPVNSGETQYF,14,NA,TRBJ2-5,TRBV7-2
CASSLTGDNQPQHF,14,TRBD1,TRBJ1-5,TRBV5-6
CASGLRKNTEAFF,13,NA,TRBJ1-1,TRBV5-1
CASTLRGGTQETQYF,15,TRBD2,TRBJ2-5,TRBV7-9
CASSFTYEQYF,11,NA,TRBJ2-7,TRBV7-8
CASSLDPQGPLGLGYTF,17,NA,TRBJ1-2,TRBV5-5
CASSFGGSGFYEQYF,15,NA,TRBJ2-7,TRBV28
CAWGHSPGNEQYF,13,NA,TRBJ2-7,TRBV30
CASRLGGTNEKLFF,14,NA,TRBJ1-4,TRBV27
CASSFGNSGGIGDTQYF,17,TRBD2,TRBJ2-3,TRBV11-3
CASSTVPGGTEAFF,14,NA,TRBJ1-1,TRBV5-1
CASSSLGQGATDTQYF,16,TRBD1,TRBJ2-3,TRBV5-1
CATDPGLVDEQYF,13,NA,TRBJ2-7,TRBV10-3
CASSLAGGEDSPLHF,15,NA,TRBJ1-6,TRBV5-1
CASSIAQNYGYTF,13,NA,TRBJ1-2,TRBV19
CAWSKNRVLDNQPQHF,16,NA,TRBJ1-5,TRBV30
CASSLGLAGPRGNNEQFF,18,TRBD2,TRBJ2-1,TRBV5-1
CASSPPRGVGAEQYF,15,NA,TRBJ2-7,TRBV13
CASSLGQGAGGYTF,14,TRBD1,TRBJ1-2,TRBV28
CASSQEMIQVRTGELFF,17,NA,TRBJ2-2,TRBV4-2
CAISEFLAELNEQFF,15,TRBD2,TRBJ2-1,TRBV10-3
CSLRGTRYSNQPQHF,15,NA,TRBJ1-5,TRBV6-4
CASRTQGNEQFF,12,NA,TRBJ2-1,TRBV5-6
CASRSEGVYEQYF,13,NA,TRBJ2-7,TRBV6-5
CASSRGGASYGYTF,14,TRBD1,TRBJ1-2,TRBV6-5
CASSQGEARQYF,12,NA,TRBJ2-7,TRBV4-1
CASSSQGYEQYF,12,NA,TRBJ2-7,TRBV7-9